These T cell receptor beta chains were read from a single sample in a study of shared clonotypes between healthy human individuals. Only in-frame clones appear in the TCRdb table, and some are missing; sequencing was by immunoSEQ multiplex PCR. This table has about 700,000 clones, around 90% appearing once. The sequenced sample was naive CD8+ T cells sorted from blood. These receptors were collected from a man between 25 and 39 years old in good health. CDR3s include the opening cysteine and the closing phenylalanine or tryptophan. Each record gives: V gene, J gene, clone size, CDR3 protein. Clone sizes are given selectively: once, few, many, or a class where the clone is expanded.

>TRBV2|TRBJ2-3|NA
CASPTAGRRTDTQYF
>TRBV10-3|TRBJ2-1|NA
CAITPLPYNEQFF
>TRBV9|TRBJ2-2|NA
CASSLTGELFF
>TRBV18|TRBJ2-7|NA
CASSPGLAGASYEQYF
>TRBV7-6|TRBJ2-3|NA
CASSLGSLRTDTQYF
>TRBV21-1|TRBJ2-4|once
CASSISLVQGVAKNIQYF
>TRBV5-5|TRBJ2-3|NA
CASSLESWDDTDTQYF
>TRBV4-1|TRBJ2-1|NA
CASSHISGEQFF
>TRBV29-1|TRBJ1-2|NA
CSVEEAAGQKGYGYTF
>TRBV6-6|TRBJ2-5|NA
CASSYQMAGTQETQYF
>TRBV5-5|TRBJ2-7|few
CASSLQGAVSEQYF
>TRBV6-5|TRBJ1-1|NA
CASTQNGFTEAFF
>TRBV29-1|TRBJ2-1|NA
CSVDLGSGNEQFF
>TRBV9|TRBJ2-1|NA
CASSETDTYNEQFF
>TRBV11-2|TRBJ1-2|NA
CASSISGEDYGYTF
>TRBV28|TRBJ2-3|NA
CASSSNLRGNFSTDTQYF
>TRBV7-8|TRBJ2-3|NA
CASSSRGGLAGTDTQYF
>TRBV10-2|TRBJ1-1|NA
CASRDPENTEAFF
>TRBV7-9|TRBJ1-3|once
CASSFPSGNTIYF
>TRBV13|TRBJ2-7|NA
CASSFGTFREQYF
>TRBV19|TRBJ2-1|NA
CASSLYSYNEQFF
>TRBV7-9|TRBJ2-1|NA
CASGGRDGNEQFF
>TRBV6-4|TRBJ2-1|NA
CASRGRRSGCGNEQFF